This T cell receptor (beta chain) emerged from a study of blood T cell repertoires in COVID-19. The germline V and J ends were trimmed by 3 bases and 0 bases, with 8 bases remaining between them. The CDR3 sequence is 13 residues long. Germline V gene sequence: CDR1 SQVTM, CDR2 ANQGSEA. As processed by the authors: Nucleated cell number was recorded as an estimate derived from reference gene primer amplification. Data came from immunoSEQ multiplex PCR; TCRdb stores just in-frame clones and leaves some out. That table is the source of V, J and clone size, and D and trimming were worked out from the DNA. This table has about 99,000 clones, around 86% appearing once.

This TCR derives from a man in his forties or fifties with acute or convalescent COVID-19. The material sequenced was peripheral blood. This chain links TRBV29-1 with TRBJ1-1; unclear D gene. This CDR3 reads CSVERNMNTEAFF. The CDR3 bases are TGCAGCGTTGAGAGGAACATGAACACTGAAGCTTTCTTT.